This entry concerns a single T cell receptor (beta chain). Trimming pared 0 bases from V and 0 bases from J, leaving 13 bases between. Germline loops: CDR1 SGHRS, CDR2 YFSETQ. This CDR3 has 17 amino acids. The record originates from a study of shared clonotypes between healthy human individuals. The repertoire was sequenced with immunoSEQ multiplex PCR; TCRdb's copy has only in-frame clones and lacks some. The sample includes under 2,500,000 clones, approximately 96% of them seen just once. The chain recombines TRBV5-1 with TRBJ2-4; the D gene is possibly TRBD2 (6 bases). The TCR originated in a man younger than 35 in good health. Input material: naive CD4+ T cells sorted from blood. Subset: CD45RA+ positively selected. The CDR3 here is CASSLGAGNLAKNIQYF. In DNA form, the CDR3 reads TGCGCCAGCAGCTTGGGGGCGGGAAATTTAGCCAAAAACATTCAGTACTTC.